This TCR beta chain comes out of a study of shared clonotypes between healthy human individuals. Whole-study findings and limits: It was the non-shared clonotypes that had lower generation probabilities than clonotypes shared by all four donors.

A note on this clone: Antigen specificity is unknown.

Terminally differentiated effector memory CD45RA+ cells were excluded by CCR7 positive selection of CD45RO-negative cells. Donors comprised only Caucasian adults living in Nashville, Tennessee. TCRdb's copy holds only in-frame clones and misses some; the assay was immunoSEQ multiplex PCR. The data contain some 2,000,000 clones, approximately 94% of them seen just once; the ten biggest clones take up 0.85% to 1.2%. The germline V and J ends were trimmed by 1 base and 9 bases, with 3 bases remaining between them. Germline CDR1 is SGHAT and CDR2 is FQNNGV. This CDR3 is 11 amino acids long. The receptor comes from a man aged 18 to 30 in good health. V usage is TRBV11-2 and J usage is TRBJ2-2; D is unclear. The sample was naive CD8+ T cells sorted from blood. The CDR3 DNA sequence: TGTGCCAGCAGCTTAGTAAGGGAGCTGTTTTTT. It specifies CASSLVRELFF.